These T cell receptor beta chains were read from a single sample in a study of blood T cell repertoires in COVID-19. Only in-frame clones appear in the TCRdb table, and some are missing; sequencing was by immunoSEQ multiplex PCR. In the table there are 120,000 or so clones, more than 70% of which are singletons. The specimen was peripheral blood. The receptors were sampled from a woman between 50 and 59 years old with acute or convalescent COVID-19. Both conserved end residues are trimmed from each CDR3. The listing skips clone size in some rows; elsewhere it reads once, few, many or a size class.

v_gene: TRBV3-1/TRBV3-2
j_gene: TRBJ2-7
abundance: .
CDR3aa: ASSQSRDGEQY

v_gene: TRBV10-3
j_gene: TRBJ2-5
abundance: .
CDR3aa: AISESGREETQY

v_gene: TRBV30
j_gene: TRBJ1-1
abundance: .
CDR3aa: AWRGGQGASNTEAF

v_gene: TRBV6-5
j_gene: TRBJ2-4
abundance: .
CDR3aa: ASAPGGPLNIQY

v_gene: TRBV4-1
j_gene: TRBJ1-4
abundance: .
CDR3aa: ASSQGHILNEKLF

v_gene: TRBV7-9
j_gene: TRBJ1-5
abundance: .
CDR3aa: ASSRMGQGNQPQH

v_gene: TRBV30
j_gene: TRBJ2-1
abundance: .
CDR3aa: AWSVLQGSLNEQF

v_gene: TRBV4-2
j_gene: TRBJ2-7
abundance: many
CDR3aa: ASSQERLAGNEQY

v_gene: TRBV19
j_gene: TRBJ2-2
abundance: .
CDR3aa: ASSFAGQLNTGELF

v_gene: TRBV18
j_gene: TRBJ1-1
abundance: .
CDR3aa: ASSPVDRELAEAF

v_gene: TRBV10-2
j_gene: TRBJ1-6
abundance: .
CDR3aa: ASSESIGQGARTLH

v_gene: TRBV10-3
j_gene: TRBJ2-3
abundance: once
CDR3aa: ATAGTSARNTDTQY

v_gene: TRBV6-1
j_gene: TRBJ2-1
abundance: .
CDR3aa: ASSEDLAVYNEQF

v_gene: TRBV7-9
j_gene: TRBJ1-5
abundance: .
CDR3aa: ASSRGHISNQPQH

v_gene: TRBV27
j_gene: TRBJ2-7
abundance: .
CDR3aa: ASNGSQVDCEQY

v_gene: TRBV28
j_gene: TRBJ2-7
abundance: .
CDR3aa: ASSLRDRLY

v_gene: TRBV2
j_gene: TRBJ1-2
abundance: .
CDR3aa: ASSVQGRDYGYT

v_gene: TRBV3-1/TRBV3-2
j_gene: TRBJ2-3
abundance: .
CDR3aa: ASSKGLAGRTDTQY

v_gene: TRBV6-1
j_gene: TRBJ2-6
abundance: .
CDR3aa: ASSEAGRGLYSGANVLT

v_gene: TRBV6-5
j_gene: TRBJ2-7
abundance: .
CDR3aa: ASSSPLGTGQHEQY

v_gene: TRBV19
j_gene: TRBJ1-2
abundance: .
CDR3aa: ASRSGQTANYGYT

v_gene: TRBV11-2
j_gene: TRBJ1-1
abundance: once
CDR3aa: ASRTTRQFMNTEAF

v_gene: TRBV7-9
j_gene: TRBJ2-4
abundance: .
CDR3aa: ASSLVRGSEAKNIQY

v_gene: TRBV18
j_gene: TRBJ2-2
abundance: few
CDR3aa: ASYSGLTGELF

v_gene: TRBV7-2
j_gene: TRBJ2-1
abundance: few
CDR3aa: ASSPHMEGVYNEQF

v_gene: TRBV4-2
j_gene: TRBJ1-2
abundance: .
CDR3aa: ASSLTGTGGYGYT

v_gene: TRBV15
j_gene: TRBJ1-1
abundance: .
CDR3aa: ATSRHIQGNTEAF

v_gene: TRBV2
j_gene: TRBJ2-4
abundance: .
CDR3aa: ASSEAHGRGVIQY

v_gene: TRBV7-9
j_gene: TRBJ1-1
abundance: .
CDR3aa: ASSLGQNTEAF

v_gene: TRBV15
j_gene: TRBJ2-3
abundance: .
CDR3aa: ATSRASGSGTDTQY

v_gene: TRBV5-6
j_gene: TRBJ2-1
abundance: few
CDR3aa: ASSLLSGVPYNEQF

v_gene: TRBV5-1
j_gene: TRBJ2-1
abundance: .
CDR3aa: ASSAGAGASGRALRIEQF

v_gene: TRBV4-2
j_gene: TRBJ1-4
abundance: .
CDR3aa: ASSHGTGNEKLF

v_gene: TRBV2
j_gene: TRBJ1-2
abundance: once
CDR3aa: ASSVRDYGYT

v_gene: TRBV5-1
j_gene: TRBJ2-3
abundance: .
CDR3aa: ASRGAGGIGTDTQY

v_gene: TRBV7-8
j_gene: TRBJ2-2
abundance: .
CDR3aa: ASSTPTSGSGGGELF

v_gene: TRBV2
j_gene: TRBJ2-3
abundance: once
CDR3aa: ASRRAVTSTDTQY

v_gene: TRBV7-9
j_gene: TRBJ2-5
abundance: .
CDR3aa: ASSLRRTDQETQY

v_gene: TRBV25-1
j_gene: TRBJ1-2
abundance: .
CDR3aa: ASSEGLPAVFGYT

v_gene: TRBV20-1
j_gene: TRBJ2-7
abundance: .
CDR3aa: SAAGPREQY

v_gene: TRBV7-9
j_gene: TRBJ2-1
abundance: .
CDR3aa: ASSRKGEHNEQF

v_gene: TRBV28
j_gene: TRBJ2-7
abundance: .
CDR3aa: ASSPWGSGSGSYEQY

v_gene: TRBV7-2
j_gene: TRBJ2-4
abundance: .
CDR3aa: ASSSNLALAKNIQY

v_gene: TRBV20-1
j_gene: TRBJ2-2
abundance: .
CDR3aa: SASRTTTGELF

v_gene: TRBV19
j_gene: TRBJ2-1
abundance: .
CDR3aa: ASSIGGGNWYNEQF

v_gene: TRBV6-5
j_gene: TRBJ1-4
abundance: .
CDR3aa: ASSYSRWMGEKLF

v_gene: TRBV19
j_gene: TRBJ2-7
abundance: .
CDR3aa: ASSIMAGAYEQY

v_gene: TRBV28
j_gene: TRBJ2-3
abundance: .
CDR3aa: ASRTSGSTDTQY

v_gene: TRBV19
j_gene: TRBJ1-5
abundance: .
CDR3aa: ASSRQSSNQPQH

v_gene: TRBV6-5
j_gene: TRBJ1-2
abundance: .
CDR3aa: ASSYGSAGRNYGYT

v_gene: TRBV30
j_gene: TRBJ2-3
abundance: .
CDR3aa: AWSQDRGQDTQY